This TCR beta chain derives from a study of neurological immune-mediated disorders. This clonotype was recorded at least ten times. What it binds is not known. Described time point: longitudinal time-point 3. Unsorted libraries used 2 million PBMCs kept at -80 degrees C. Each TCR transcript was tagged with a 10-nucleotide random UMI during 5'RACE. TCRdb called the 5' RACE reads again in MiXCR, with one record for every CDR3 protein. The data show roughly 100,000 distinct CDR3 sequences, with 11% seen just once and approximately 3.1% held by the top ten. The trim removed 7 bases at V and 0 bases at J, leaving 4 bases unmatched. Germline V gene data show CDR1 as SGHRS and CDR2 as YFSETQ. This CDR3 region has 14 residues. General study findings and limits: Expansion of TCR clones was greatest in HTLV-1-associated myelopathy and smallest in multiple sclerosis, where it fell below that of healthy controls. Private repertoires in all groups were suggested by the absence of shared CDR3 amino acid sequences among expanded clones across subjects.

The rearrangement joins TRBV5-1 to TRBJ2-3, with 8 bases identical to TRBD2. Sample: PBMCs. This TCR derives from a female donor with HTLV-1-associated myelopathy (HAM/TSP). The CDR3 bases are TGCGCCAGCGATGGCGGGGGGAGCACAGATACGCAGTATTTT. It specifies CASDGGGSTDTQYF. Full variable domain (outside the CDR3, taken from reference TRBV5-1 and TRBJ2-3): KAGVTQTPRYLIKTRGQQVTLSCSPISGHRSVSWYQQTPGQGLQFLFEYFSETQRNKGNFPGRFSGRQFSNSRSEMNVSTLELGDSALYLCASDGGGSTDTQYFGPGTRLTVL.